The next 8 T cell receptor beta chains were all read from a single sample in a study of technical replicates of blood from a handful of donors. Data came from immunoSEQ multiplex PCR; TCRdb stores just in-frame clones and leaves some out. The repertoire consists of approximately 70,000 clones, with 95% to 97% occurring once and the leading ten covering roughly 0.3%. The sample taken for sequencing was T cells isolated from PBMCs. These receptors all come from a human donor in good health.

The chain combines TRBV30 with TRBJ1-1; D perhaps matches TRBD1 (5 bases). The ends were cut back, 1 base at V and 1 base at J, with 13 bases in the middle. The germline CDR1 and CDR2 sequences are GTSNPN and SVGIG (reference sequence). The CDR3 consists of 15 residues. The CDR3 loop is CAWSDPAGGNTEAFF. As DNA, the CDR3 is TGTGCCTGGAGTGACCCGGCGGGGGGGAACACTGAAGCTTTCTTT.

The CDR3 coding sequence is TGTGCCAGCAGCCAAGATCAGGGCAATCAGCCCCAGCATTTT. It specifies CASSQDQGNQPQHF. The chain joins TRBV4-2 to TRBJ1-5; no clear D gene. CDR1 LGHNA and CDR2 YNFKEQ come from the germline V gene. CDR3 length: 14 residues. The V end was cut by 0 bases, the J end by 2 bases, with 5 bases between.

In DNA form, the CDR3 reads TGCAGCGTTGACAAAACAGGGGGGAATGAAAAACTGTTTTTT. It encodes CSVDKTGGNEKLFF. The V and J genes are TRBV29-1 and TRBJ1-4; TRBD1 matches at 8 bases. CDR3 length equals 14 residues. The germline CDR1 and CDR2 sequences are SQVTM and ANQGSEA. With 3 bases clipped from V and 5 bases from J, the junction kept 5 bases outside the gene matches.

This sequence joins TRBV18 and TRBJ1-1; 7 nucleotides match TRBD1. The CDR3 has 15 amino acids. Trimming took 3 bases from V and 2 from J; bases not matched to a gene: 6. Germline V gene lookup returns CDR1 KGHSH and CDR2 LQKENI. CDR3 in amino acids: CASSPEGQTNTEAFF. The CDR3 DNA is TGTGCCAGCTCACCTGAGGGACAGACAAACACTGAAGCTTTCTTT.

The chain uses TRBV5-4 and TRBJ2-1; 8 positions agree with TRBD2. This CDR3 region has 15 residues. Germline lookup yields CDR1 SGHNT and CDR2 YYREEE (reference sequence). V lost 0 bases and J lost 3; bases outside the gene matches: 2. This CDR3 is CASSLESGGYNEQFF. The CDR3, as DNA: TGTGCCAGCAGCTTGGAAAGCGGGGGCTACAATGAGCAGTTCTTC.

The rearrangement uses TRBV6-1 and TRBJ2-3; D call uncertain. This CDR3 is 13 amino acids long. Per germline, CDR1 MNHNS and CDR2 SASEGT. Trimming pared 2 bases from V and 4 bases from J, leaving 7 bases between. The CDR3 DNA reads as TGTGCCAGCAGTGAAATTCGAGCAGATACGCAGTATTTT. This translates into CASSEIRADTQYF.

This clone was observed a single time. The V gene is TRBV30, the J gene TRBJ1-4, with TRBD1 identical over 7 bases. V was clipped by 8 bases and J by 8 bases; unmatched bases: 14. The length of the CDR3 is 14 residues. CDR1 and CDR2 (germline): GTSNPN, SVGIG (reference sequence). The DNA for the CDR3 is TGTGCCGGAACACCGGGACAGCGAGGGGAAAAACTGTTTTTT. It codes for CAGTPGQRGEKLFF.

This chain uses TRBV18 with TRBJ2-7; D gene ambiguous. Trimming removed 1 base at V and 3 bases at J, with 4 bases between. Germline V gene sequence: CDR1 KGHSH, CDR2 LQKENI. CDR3 size: 12 residues. CDR3 nucleotides: TGTGCCAGCTCACCACAACTCTACGAGCAGTACTTC. Protein: CASSPQLYEQYF.